The present T cell receptor beta chain was sequenced within a study of cytomegalovirus exposure and HLA in healthy donors. The CDR3 has 16 amino acids. Trimming removed 5 bases at V and 4 bases at J, with 21 bases between. Germline-derived CDR1 and CDR2 are MNHNY and SVGAGI (reference sequence). Whole-study findings and limits: A previous analysis found most TCR beta V segments productive roughly 87% or roughly 30% of the time. According to reports, the classifier identified cytomegalovirus status with high specificity and sensitivity.

This clone has only a few counts. The target antigen is unknown. 13 Jbeta primers and 60 Vbeta primers were used for the PCR. Clones were sequenced by immunoSEQ multiplex PCR, and TCRdb holds only the in-frame ones, with some missing. The data show 83,000 or so clones, almost 80% seen once. The chain employs TRBV6-6 and TRBJ2-7; a weak D match, TRBD2 (6 bases). The receptor's source is a female donor in good health and CMV-seronegative. The specimen sequenced was PBMCs. This chain's CDR3 is CASSTGTPNGGYEQYF. DNA of the CDR3: TGTGCCAGCAGTACCGGGACGCCGAACGGGGGATACGAGCAGTACTTC.